This TCR beta chain was found in a study of breast tumors, draining lymph nodes, adjacent tissues (dated by TCRdb to about 2016). The study in broad terms: In breast cancer patients, the study compared the TCR beta repertoires of tumor, adjacent nontumor tissue and axillary lymph nodes. In human breast cancer, the study set out to assess how tumor, surrounding tissue and draining lymph node repertoires relate to one another and whether T cells might be exchanged between them.

To note about this clonotype: Its antigen remains unidentified. One base away there is no much larger clone; base qualities are not given.

Overall study results and their limits: In luminal-like breast cancer, tumor and nontumor tissue repertoires resembled each other significantly more than in basal-like breast cancer. A scenario in which most tumor T cells derive from the lymph node and then expand within tumor tissue was judged to be consistent with the data. The study presented the conclusion that tumor T cells originate in lymph nodes as consistent with a hypothesis, not as something directly demonstrated. Tumors showed preferential V and J gene usage, and their T-cell repertoire diversity fell below that of lymph nodes yet above that of nontumor tissue.

The instrument given in TCRdb is Illumina HiSeq 2000. TCR beta chain libraries were generated through multiplex PCR amplification. The amplified TCR beta chain products were analyzed by high-throughput sequencing. TCRdb redid the processing of the public reads, applying fastp at Q25 and MiXCR, and retained in-frame beta chains. Entries are consolidated by CDR3 protein sequence, retaining the most common genes and DNA. In all, the sample holds approximately 170,000 distinct CDR3 sequences, and 30% to 35% of those were seen once. Around 4.1% of the sample goes to the ten largest clones. Lymph node samples were obtained from the axillary draining lymph nodes of breast cancer patients. Sequences LNHDA (CDR1) and SQIVND (CDR2) are obtained from the germline V gene (reference sequence). Germline trimming amounts to 5 bases on V and 3 bases on J, with 14 as the count of junction bases outside the gene matches. The CDR3, cysteine through phenylalanine, is 18 amino acids long. Only the CDR3 region is kept as DNA, spanning 54 bases read in frame from base 1.

What was sequenced was axillary lymph node tissue. This sequence was found in a female donor with breast cancer. Some clones in this sample may be carry-over from other donors' samples. In this chain, TRBV19 is recombined with TRBJ1-4; 8 nucleotides in the junction match TRBD1. The sequenced DNA is TGTGCCAGTAGTGTCCGGACAGGGCACAATTTAGCTAATGAAAAACTGTTTTTT. Its protein reads: CASSVRTGHNLANEKLFF. The entire variable domain, with the stretches around the CDR3 drawn from the reference TRBV19 and TRBJ1-4 proteins, is DGGITQSPKYLFRKEGQNVTLSCEQNLNHDAMYWYRQDPGQGLRLIYYSQIVNDFQKGDIAEGYSVSREKKESFPLTVTSAQKNPTAFYLCASSVRTGHNLANEKLFFGSGTQLSVL.